The clone carrying this T cell receptor beta chain was detected many times. Its antigen remains unknown. The read ends 3 residues before the CDR3 terminus; that terminus is restored from the germline J gene. Germline-derived CDR1 and CDR2 are DFQATT and SNEGSKA (reference sequence). V dropped 5 bases and J dropped 0; count of bases not matched to a gene: 14. The CDR3 has 20 residues. Here immunoSEQ multiplex PCR was the method, and the copy in TCRdb shows in-frame clones only, minus some. The sample is made up of about 52,000 clones, none counted only once. Each donor provided about 4.5 to 8.5 ml of heparinized whole blood. The data stem from a study of T cell clonality in common variable immunodeficiency. General study results and limits: Shared TCRbeta clones were fewer between CVID subjects than controls.

This chain uses TRBV20-1 with TRBJ2-6; 12 bases match TRBD1. Material for sequencing was peripheral blood mononuclear cells. This sequence originates from a person between 18 and 75 years old in good health. Partial CDR3 DNA: TGCAGTGCTCCGACGCCCTATGGGGACAGGGGGCTCTCTGGGGCCAACGTC. Translated: CSAPTPYGDRGLSGANV. The full CDR3 reads CSAPTPYGDRGLSGANVLTF.